One and the same sample provided the 12 T cell receptor beta chains below, sequenced in a study of T cell repertoires in cytomegalovirus infection. Each CDR3 protein gets one entry after TCRdb re-called the reads with MiXCR. The sample yields 450,000 to 650,000 distinct CDR3 sequences, roughly 43% seen once. Their target antigens are unknown. The sequencing used cultured PBMCs, collected from culture after CMV antigen stimulation. The origin of the receptors is a human donor in good health (CMV status not recorded). Some clones in this sample may be carry-over from other donors' samples.

The CDR3 region is CASSLGHVTDTQYF. The CDR3 region has the DNA TGCGCCAGCAGCCTCGGACACGTCACAGATACGCAGTATTTT. This rearrangement joins TRBV5-1 to TRBJ2-3; perhaps TRBD1 as D (5 bases). V was trimmed by 4 bases and J by 2 bases, leaving 11 bases between them. CDR3 length: 14 amino acids. Germline V gene data show CDR1 as SGHRS and CDR2 as YFSETQ.

This chain links TRBV12-3 or TRBV12-4 with TRBJ2-7, with 9 positions matching TRBD2. J gave up 4 bases and V 1 base, and 8 bases lay outside the gene matches. The CDR3 is made up of 16 amino acids. CDR3 nucleotides: TGTGCCAGCAGTTTAGAGAGGTTAGCGGGAGTTTACGAGCAGTACTTC. Translation: CASSLERLAGVYEQYF.

The rearrangement joins TRBV27 to TRBJ1-2; tentatively, D is TRBD1 (5 bases). This CDR3 comprises 13 residues. The V gene's germline CDR1 is MNHEY and CDR2 SMNVEV (reference sequence). V was clipped by 7 bases and J by 0 bases, with 9 bases between them. DNA of the CDR3: TGTGCCAGCATGGGACTGACTAACTATGGCTACACCTTC. This encodes CASMGLTNYGYTF.

This clonotype was seen at least ten times. The rearrangement joins TRBV7-2 to TRBJ2-1; D tentatively fits TRBD1 or TRBD2 (5 bases each). CDR1 SGHTA and CDR2 FQGNSA come from the germline V gene. Trimming removed 5 bases at V and 4 bases at J, with 21 bases between. The length of the CDR3 is 17 residues. CDR3 bases: TGTGCCAGCAGCCGGGGACCGTTCTACGCGAGATACAATGAGCAGTTCTTC. As protein: CASSRGPFYARYNEQFF.

The gene calls are TRBV19 and TRBJ1-5; D unresolved. The germline V and J ends were trimmed by 3 bases and 9 bases, with 9 bases remaining between them. The CDR3 is 12 amino acids. Germline-derived CDR1 and CDR2 are LNHDA and SQIVND (reference sequence). The CDR3 is CASSMLGWPQHF. CDR3 DNA sequence: TGTGCCAGTAGTATGTTGGGATGGCCCCAGCATTTT.

The genes are TRBV7-6 and TRBJ2-1; 10 positions match TRBD2. Germline V CDR1 and CDR2: SGHVS, FNYEAQ. Losses at the gene ends were 6 bases for V and 3 bases for J; bases not matched to a gene: 8. The CDR3 totals 16 residues. The CDR3 sequence: CASSTLAGVFYNEQFF. CDR3 in DNA: TGTGCCAGCAGTACCCTAGCGGGAGTTTTCTACAATGAGCAGTTCTTC.

The chain has TRBV19 and TRBJ1-1, with TRBD1 matching over 9 bases. The junction had 12 bases not matched to a gene; V was cut back by 6 bases and J by 1 base. Germline assignment: CDR1 LNHDA and CDR2 SQIVND (reference sequence). This CDR3 has 17 residues. The CDR3 sequence is CASRTDRGTASNTEAFF. CDR3 coding DNA: TGTGCCAGTAGAACGGACAGGGGTACGGCATCGAACACTGAAGCTTTCTTT.

This clonotype has just a few counts. The chain couples TRBV4-3 to TRBJ2-1; D is uncertain. Looked up from germline, CDR1 is LGHNA and CDR2 is YSLEER. Deletions cut 3 bases from V and 6 bases from J, with 12 bases between. The CDR3 extends over 14 amino acids. Written as DNA, the CDR3 is TGCGCCAGCAGCCAGCGAGTAAAGGTCAATGAGCAGTTCTTC. Translated, it gives CASSQRVKVNEQFF.

This clonotype occurred a few times. This chain uses TRBV11-1 with TRBJ1-6; 7 bases are a match to TRBD1. V shed 2 bases, J shed 8 bases, and the junction held 3 bases outside the gene matches. The V gene's germline CDR1 is SGHAT and CDR2 FQDESV (reference sequence). The CDR3 consists of 14 residues. This chain's CDR3 is CASSLSQGDSPLHF. The DNA of the CDR3 is TGTGCCAGCAGCTTATCCCAGGGGGATTCACCCCTCCACTTT.

This chain connects TRBV5-6 to TRBJ2-1; 8 nucleotides match TRBD2. This CDR3 comprises 15 residues. The junction had 1 base not matched to a gene; V was cut back by 0 bases and J by 2 bases. Germline values: CDR1 SGHDT, CDR2 YYEEEE. The CDR3 region has the DNA TGTGCCAGCAGCTTGGGGCGGGAGGCCTACAATGAGCAGTTCTTC. Protein sequence: CASSLGREAYNEQFF.

The V gene is TRBV7-9, the J gene TRBJ2-7; weak D call: TRBD2 (6 bases). Germline-derived CDR1 and CDR2 are SEHNR and FQNEAQ (reference sequence). V was shortened by 5 bases and J by 2 bases, with 13 bases between the two germline ends. This CDR3 comprises 14 residues. The chain's CDR3 is CASSRLEKAYEQYF. DNA of the CDR3: TGTGCCAGCAGCCGACTAGAGAAGGCCTACGAGCAGTACTTC.

This clonotype was found a few times. A junction end diverges from the germline sequence, so it may reflect a read error. This chain links TRBV7-2 with TRBJ2-2; D gene uncertain. This CDR3 has 15 amino acids. From germline, CDR1 is SGHTA and CDR2 FQGNSA. The CDR3, as DNA: TGTGCCAGCAGCTTAGCGCGAGCGAACATCGGGGAGCTGTTTTTT. Its protein is CASSLARANIGELFF.